These 11 T cell receptor beta chains share one sample of origin, sequenced in a study of neurological immune-mediated disorders. MiXCR, run by TCRdb on the 5' RACE reads, gives a single entry per CDR3 protein. This table holds about 44,000 distinct CDR3 sequences, about a fifth found once. As for time point: technical triplicate 3. Sequencing used PBMCs. The receptors were gathered from a man aged 55 to 70 with HTLV-1-associated myelopathy (HAM/TSP).

The chain recombines TRBV7-9 with TRBJ2-7, with D perhaps matching TRBD1 (6 bases). Trimming shortened V by 5 bases and J by 6 bases, and 11 bases separated the two germline ends. Germline CDR1 reads SEHNR; CDR2 reads FQNEAQ (reference sequence). The CDR3 sequence is 12 residues long. The CDR3 DNA reads as TGTGCCAGCAGCCCAATGACAGGCGAGCAGTACTTC. Its protein product is CASSPMTGEQYF.

V is TRBV12-3 or TRBV12-4 and J is TRBJ2-7, with a possible D match to TRBD2 (5 bases). The CDR3 consists of 14 residues. Trimming removed 5 bases at V and 0 bases at J, with 11 bases between. The CDR3 loop is CASSRGGSSYEQYF. The CDR3 DNA reads as TGTGCCAGCAGTCGAGGTGGGAGCTCCTACGAGCAGTACTTC.

This clonotype was seen ten or more times. V usage is TRBV20-1 and J usage is TRBJ1-5; 8 bases match TRBD1. The germline V gene has CDR1 DFQATT and CDR2 SNEGSKA (reference sequence). J lost 7 bases, V lost 8 bases, and 7 bases had no gene match. The CDR3 extends over 12 amino acids. CDR3: CSPDRVGQPQHF. DNA for the CDR3: TGCAGTCCGGACAGGGTCGGCCAGCCCCAGCATTTT.

The chain carries TRBV10-2 and TRBJ2-3; the D is unclear. V was clipped by 6 bases and J by 0 bases, with 7 bases between them. This CDR3 has 13 amino acids. Per the germline V gene, CDR1 is WSHSY and CDR2 is SAAADI. The CDR3 DNA is TGCGCCAGCAGAGTAGCCAGCACAGATACGCAGTATTTT. This sequence encodes CASRVASTDTQYF.

The rearrangement joins TRBV11-2 to TRBJ1-1; unclear D gene. Trimming cost V 6 bases and J 5 bases, with 16 bases left between them. CDR3 length: 14 residues. Germline assignment: CDR1 SGHAT and CDR2 FQNNGV. CDR3 region: CASRARVGGTEAFF. The CDR3 DNA is TGTGCCAGCAGGGCAAGGGTAGGAGGAACTGAAGCTTTCTTT.

This clonotype was seen repeatedly, ten times or more. The chain carries TRBV6-6 and TRBJ1-2; 8 bases fit TRBD1. Germline V lookup: CDR1 MNHNY, CDR2 SVGAGI (reference sequence). The CDR3 runs 13 residues. Germline trimming cut 5 bases from V and 4 bases from J; bases unmatched to any gene: 3. Here the CDR3 DNA reads TGTGCCAGCAGTCAGACAGGGGCCTATGGCTACACCTTC. This translates into CASSQTGAYGYTF.

This clonotype was seen many times. This rearrangement joins TRBV6-5 to TRBJ2-1; TRBD1 aligns across 10 bases. The CDR3 covers 16 residues. Germline V gene sequence: CDR1 MNHEY, CDR2 SVGAGI. V lost 9 bases to trimming and J lost 4 bases; unmatched junction nucleotides: 12. The CDR3 region is CASRAPPGQGYNEQFF. CDR3 DNA: TGTGCCAGTCGAGCCCCGCCGGGACAGGGGTACAATGAGCAGTTCTTC.

In its sample, this clonotype was seen many times. This chain uses TRBV12-3 or TRBV12-4 with TRBJ2-7, with TRBD1 identical over 7 bases. The ends lost 6 bases at V and 2 bases at J; junction bases unmatched: 10. The CDR3 extends over 15 amino acids. CDR3 region: CASSKDRTSTYEQYF. CDR3 nucleotide sequence: TGTGCCAGCAGCAAGGACAGGACCAGCACCTACGAGCAGTACTTC.

In its sample, this clonotype was seen many times. The rearrangement joins TRBV5-1 to TRBJ2-7; D is undetermined. This CDR3 is 17 amino acids long. The V end was cut by 4 bases, the J end by 0 bases, with 20 bases between. CDR1 is SGHRS, CDR2 YFSETQ, per germline. The CDR3 spells CASSPLANKGDSYEQYF. Written as DNA, the CDR3 is TGCGCCAGCAGCCCGCTGGCCAATAAGGGCGACTCCTACGAGCAGTACTTC. Using reference TRBV5-1 and TRBJ2-7 for the parts outside the CDR3, the full variable domain is KAGVTQTPRYLIKTRGQQVTLSCSPISGHRSVSWYQQTPGQGLQFLFEYFSETQRNKGNFPGRFSGRQFSNSRSEMNVSTLELGDSALYLCASSPLANKGDSYEQYFGPGTRLTVT.

This chain uses TRBV29-1 with TRBJ2-3; D not resolved. The CDR3 has 11 amino acids. CDR1 is SQVTM, CDR2 ANQGSEA, per germline. The CDR3 DNA sequence: TGCCGCCGGCCCCTGGGAGATACGCAGTATTTT. Encoded protein: CRRPLGDTQYF.

This clonotype was recorded at least ten times. This chain joins TRBV11-2 and TRBJ1-1; D not resolved. CDR3 length: 16 amino acids. Trimming left V 3 bases short and J 0 bases short, with 14 bases between. The germline V gene has CDR1 SGHAT and CDR2 FQNNGV. CDR3 DNA: TGTGCCAGCAGCTTCGGGATCCGAACGGTGAACACTGAAGCTTTCTTT. Residues: CASSFGIRTVNTEAFF.